This T cell receptor beta chain was captured in a study of T cells in Graves' hyperthyroidism and ophthalmopathy. Looking at the study overall: Blood from the periphery was taken at initial diagnosis, before any treatment.

V lost 1 base to trimming and J lost 8 bases, with 6 bases between them. The CDR3 consists of 12 residues. Germline-derived CDR1 and CDR2 are LGHDT and YNNKEL (reference sequence). This clonotype was recorded at least ten times. RNA transcripts yielded amplified TCR beta CDR3 regions. HTBI primers were employed in a first-round RT-PCR of the TCR CDR3. Each CDR3 protein is one row after TCRdb ran MiXCR on the multiplex PCR reads. The data show over 150,000 distinct CDR3 sequences, less than 20% seen once. The chain links TRBV3-1 to TRBJ2-1; D is unresolved. This clonotype was sampled from a woman between 45 and 65 years old with Graves' hyperthyroidism. The material sequenced was blood. This CDR3 is CASSQGPYEQFF. CDR3 nucleotides: TGTGCCAGCAGCCAAGGACCCTATGAGCAGTTCTTC.